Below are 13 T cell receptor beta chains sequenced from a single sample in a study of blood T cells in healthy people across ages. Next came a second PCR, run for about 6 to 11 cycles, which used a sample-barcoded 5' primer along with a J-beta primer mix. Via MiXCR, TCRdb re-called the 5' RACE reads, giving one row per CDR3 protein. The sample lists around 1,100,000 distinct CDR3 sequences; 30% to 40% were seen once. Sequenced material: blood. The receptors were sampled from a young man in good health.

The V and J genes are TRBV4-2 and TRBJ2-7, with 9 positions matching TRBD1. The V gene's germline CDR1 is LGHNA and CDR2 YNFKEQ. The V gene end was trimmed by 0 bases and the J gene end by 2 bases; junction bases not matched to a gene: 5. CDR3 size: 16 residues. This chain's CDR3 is CASSQDLRDRAYEQYF. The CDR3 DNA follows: TGTGCCAGCAGCCAAGATCTCCGGGACAGGGCCTACGAGCAGTACTTC.

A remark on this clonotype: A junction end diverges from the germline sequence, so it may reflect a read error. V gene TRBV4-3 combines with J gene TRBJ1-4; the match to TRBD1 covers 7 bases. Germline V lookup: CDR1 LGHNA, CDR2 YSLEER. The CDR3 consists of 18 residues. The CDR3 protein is CASSQGYHRGVTKEKLFF. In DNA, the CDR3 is TGCGCCAGCAGCCAGGGTTACCACAGGGGAGTCACTAAGGAAAAACTGTTTTTT.

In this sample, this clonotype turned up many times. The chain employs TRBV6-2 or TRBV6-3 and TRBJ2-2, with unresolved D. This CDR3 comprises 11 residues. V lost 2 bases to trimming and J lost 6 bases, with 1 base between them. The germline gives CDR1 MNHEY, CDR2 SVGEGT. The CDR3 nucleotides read TGTGCCAGCAGTTACCCCGGGGAGCTGTTTTTT. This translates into CASSYPGELFF.

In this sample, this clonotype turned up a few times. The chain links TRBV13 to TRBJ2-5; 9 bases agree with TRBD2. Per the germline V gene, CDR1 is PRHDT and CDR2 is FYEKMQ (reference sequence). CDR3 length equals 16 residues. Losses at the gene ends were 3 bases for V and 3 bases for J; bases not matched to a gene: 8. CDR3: CASSFNPAGGEETQYF. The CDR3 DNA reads TGTGCCAGCAGCTTCAATCCAGCGGGGGGTGAAGAGACCCAGTACTTC.

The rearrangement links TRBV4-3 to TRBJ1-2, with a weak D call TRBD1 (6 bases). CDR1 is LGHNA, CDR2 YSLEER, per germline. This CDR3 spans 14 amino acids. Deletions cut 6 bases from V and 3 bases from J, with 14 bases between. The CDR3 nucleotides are TGCGCCAGCAGTCGTAGGGGGACTGACTATGGCTACACCTTC. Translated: CASSRRGTDYGYTF.

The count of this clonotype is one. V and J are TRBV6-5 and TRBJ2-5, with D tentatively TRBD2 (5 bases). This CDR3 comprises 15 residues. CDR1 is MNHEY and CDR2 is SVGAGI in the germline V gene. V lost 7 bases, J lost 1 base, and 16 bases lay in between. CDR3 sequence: CASTRRSGTQETQYF. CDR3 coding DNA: TGTGCCAGCACCCGAAGAAGCGGAACCCAAGAGACCCAGTACTTC.

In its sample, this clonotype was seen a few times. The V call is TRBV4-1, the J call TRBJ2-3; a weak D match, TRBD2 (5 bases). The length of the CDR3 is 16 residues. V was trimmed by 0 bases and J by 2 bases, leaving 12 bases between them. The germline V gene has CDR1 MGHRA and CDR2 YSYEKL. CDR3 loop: CASSQDASPHTDTQYF. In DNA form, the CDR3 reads TGCGCCAGCAGCCAAGATGCTAGCCCCCACACAGATACGCAGTATTTT.

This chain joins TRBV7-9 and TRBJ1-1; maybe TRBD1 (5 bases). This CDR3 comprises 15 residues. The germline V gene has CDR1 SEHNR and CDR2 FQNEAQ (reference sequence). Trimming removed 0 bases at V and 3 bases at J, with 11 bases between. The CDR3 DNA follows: TGTGCCAGCAGCTTAGCGCTTGGGACTGACACTGAAGCTTTCTTT. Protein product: CASSLALGTDTEAFF. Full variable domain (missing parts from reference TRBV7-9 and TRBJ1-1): DTGVSQNPRHKITKRGQNVTFRCDPISEHNRLYWYRQTLGQGPEFLTYFQNEAQLEKSRLLSDRFSAERPKGSFSTLEIQRTEQGDSAMYLCASSLALGTDTEAFFGQGTRLTVV.

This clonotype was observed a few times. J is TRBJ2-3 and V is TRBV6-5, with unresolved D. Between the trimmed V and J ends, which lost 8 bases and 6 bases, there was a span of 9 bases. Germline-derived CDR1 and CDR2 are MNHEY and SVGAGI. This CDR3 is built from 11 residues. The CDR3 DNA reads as TGTGCCAGCGCTTATCGGGATACGCAGTATTTT. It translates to CASAYRDTQYF.

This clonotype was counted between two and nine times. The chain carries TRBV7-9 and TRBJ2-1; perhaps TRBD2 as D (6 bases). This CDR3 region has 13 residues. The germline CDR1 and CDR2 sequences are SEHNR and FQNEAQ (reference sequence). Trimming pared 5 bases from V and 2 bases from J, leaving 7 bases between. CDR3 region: CASSRTTYNEQFF. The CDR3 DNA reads TGTGCCAGCAGCCGGACTACCTACAATGAGCAGTTCTTC.

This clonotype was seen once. The CDR3 DNA reads TGTGCCAGCAGAGAACAGGGTTTTGGAAACACCATATATTTT. Its protein is CASREQGFGNTIYF. The chain employs TRBV25-1 and TRBJ1-3; tentative D call: TRBD1 (6 bases). Germline-derived CDR1 and CDR2 are MGHDK and SYGVNS. The CDR3 extends over 14 amino acids. The V gene lost 6 bases and the J gene lost 3 bases, with 12 bases spanning the gap.

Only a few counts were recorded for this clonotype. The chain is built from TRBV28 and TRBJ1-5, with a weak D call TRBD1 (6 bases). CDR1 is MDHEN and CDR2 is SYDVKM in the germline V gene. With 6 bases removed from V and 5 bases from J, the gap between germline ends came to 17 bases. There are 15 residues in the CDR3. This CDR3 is CASSFFDRRYQPQHF. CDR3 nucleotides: TGTGCCAGCAGCTTCTTCGACAGGAGATATCAGCCCCAGCATTTT.

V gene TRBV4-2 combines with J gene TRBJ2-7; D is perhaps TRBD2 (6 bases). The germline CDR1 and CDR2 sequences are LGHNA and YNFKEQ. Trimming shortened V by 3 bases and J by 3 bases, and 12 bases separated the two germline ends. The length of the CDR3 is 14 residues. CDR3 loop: CASSQSGRGYEQYF. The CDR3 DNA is TGTGCCAGCAGCCAGTCCGGGCGGGGCTACGAGCAGTACTTC.